What follows are 25 T cell receptor beta chains derived from one specimen sequenced in a study of molecular identifiers for immune sequencing clone quantification (dated by TCRdb to between 2017 and 2018). The library was obtained by PCR. Sequencing was performed on a NextSeq 500. TCRdb reprocessed the public reads (quality trimming at Q25 with fastp, clone calling with MiXCR) and kept in-frame beta chains. Each entry merges the rows of one CDR3 protein and shows their most common DNA and genes. The sample table records about 510,000 distinct CDR3 sequences; around 23% of these occur just once. The ten largest clones take up roughly 0.79% of the sample. Sequencing was done on a sample of naive CD8+ T cells from blood, with Jurkat cell RNA spiked in. This sample's cell subset or site label indicates: FACS-sorted CD8+CD4-CCR7+CD45RA+ naive T cells. The receptors come from a human donor in good health. Some libraries in this study had Jurkat cell RNA spiked in.

In regard to this clonotype: A read error is possible here, since a much larger clone lies one base away. CDR3 loop: CASRGPGVQETQYF. CDR3 DNA sequence: TGTGCCAGCAGAGGCCCAGGGGTCCAAGAGACCCAGTACTTC. The chain carries TRBV28 and TRBJ2-5, with D possibly matching TRBD1 (6 bases). This CDR3 has 14 residues. Germline lookup yields CDR1 MDHEN and CDR2 SYDVKM. V was pared by 6 bases and J by 1 base, with 12 bases between.

The chain recombines TRBV7-9 with TRBJ2-7; 9 bases align to TRBD2. V shed 5 bases and J 5 bases; nucleotides not matched to a gene: 7. Germline V gives CDR1 SEHNR, CDR2 FQNEAQ (reference sequence). The CDR3 runs to 14 residues. The CDR3 reads CASSPSGTDDEQYF. The DNA for the CDR3 is TGTGCCAGCAGCCCTAGCGGGACCGACGACGAGCAGTACTTC.

The chain links TRBV6-5 to TRBJ2-1; D gene ambiguous. Deletions cut 2 bases from V and 9 bases from J, with 11 bases between. The CDR3 loop spans 13 amino acids. Germline CDR1 is MNHEY and CDR2 is SVGAGI. DNA of the CDR3: TGTGCCAGCAGTTACCGTAGTATTGGTGAGCAGTTCTTC. Protein sequence: CASSYRSIGEQFF.

The rearrangement links TRBV12-3 or TRBV12-4 to TRBJ2-5; 13 nucleotides agree with TRBD2. The CDR3 totals 14 residues. V gave up 8 bases and J gave up 0 bases; unmatched junction bases: 0. CDR3: CASGLAGDQETQYF. The CDR3 DNA follows: TGTGCCAGCGGACTAGCGGGGGACCAAGAGACCCAGTACTTC.

V is TRBV7-9 and J is TRBJ2-2, with D possibly being TRBD2 (5 bases). CDR3 size: 15 residues. Trimming took off 3 bases at V and 7 bases at J, with 15 bases between the two ends. Germline CDR1 SEHNR, CDR2 FQNEAQ (reference sequence). The CDR3 reads CASSFGLSGNGELFF. The CDR3 DNA sequence: TGTGCCAGCAGCTTCGGTCTCAGCGGCAACGGGGAGCTGTTTTTT.

The genes are TRBV3-1 and TRBJ2-5; D remains ambiguous. The CDR3 runs 13 residues. CDR1 and CDR2 from the germline V gene are LGHDT and YNNKEL (reference sequence). Trimming took off 3 bases at V and 3 bases at J, with 8 bases between the two ends. The CDR3 is CASSHTLKETQYF. The CDR3 DNA reads as TGTGCCAGCAGCCACACACTAAAAGAGACCCAGTACTTC.

Many counts were recorded for this clonotype. The chain is built from TRBV6-5 and TRBJ2-6; D is unresolved. Germline-derived CDR1 and CDR2 are MNHEY and SVGAGI. Trimming removed 5 bases from V and 2 bases from J, with 7 bases in between. This CDR3 spans 14 amino acids. CDR3 sequence: CASSEGPGANVLTF. CDR3 DNA: TGTGCCAGCAGTGAAGGGCCTGGGGCCAACGTCCTGACTTTC.

This clonotype was seen a handful of times. This chain joins TRBV4-3 and TRBJ1-6; tentatively, D is TRBD1 (6 bases). Germline values: CDR1 LGHNA, CDR2 YSLEER. The CDR3 is 15 residues long. The V gene lost 4 bases and the J gene lost 5 bases, with 12 bases spanning the gap. The DNA of the CDR3 is TGCGCCAGCAGCCCCATGGACAGTGATAATTCACCCCTCCACTTT. Residues: CASSPMDSDNSPLHF.

The chain is built from TRBV7-9 and TRBJ2-3; 9 bases match TRBD1. The CDR3 sequence is 16 residues long. The trim removed 0 bases at V and 2 bases at J, leaving 3 bases unmatched. Germline V gives CDR1 SEHNR, CDR2 FQNEAQ (reference sequence). This CDR3 is CASSLADRGLTDTQYF. CDR3 sequence (DNA): TGTGCCAGCAGCTTAGCGGACAGGGGTCTCACAGATACGCAGTATTTT. The full variable domain, its missing parts supplied by reference TRBV7-9 and TRBJ2-3, is DTGVSQNPRHKITKRGQNVTFRCDPISEHNRLYWYRQTLGQGPEFLTYFQNEAQLEKSRLLSDRFSAERPKGSFSTLEIQRTEQGDSAMYLCASSLADRGLTDTQYFGPGTRLTVL.

This clonotype has just a few counts. V gene TRBV6-2 or TRBV6-3 combines with J gene TRBJ1-5, with 7 bases identical to TRBD1. Germline V gene lookup returns CDR1 MNHEY and CDR2 SVGEGT. The CDR3 loop spans 14 amino acids. V trimming: 4 bases; J trimming: 7 bases; junction bases outside the gene matches: 7. The CDR3 DNA is TGTGCCAGCAGTTCAATGACAGGGAAACAGCCCCAGCATTTT. This encodes CASSSMTGKQPQHF.

This clonotype was picked up a small number of times. DNA of the CDR3: TGCAGTGCTAGAGATTACGGGGATAGCAATCAGCCCCAGCATTTT. It specifies CSARDYGDSNQPQHF. The gene calls are TRBV20-1 and TRBJ1-5; no clear D gene. The CDR3 contains 15 residues. Between the trimmed V and J ends, which lost 0 bases and 0 bases, there was a span of 9 bases. The germline V gene has CDR1 DFQATT and CDR2 SNEGSKA (reference sequence).

This clonotype was seen ten or more times. The V and J genes are TRBV5-1 and TRBJ2-2; D not resolved. The V gene's germline CDR1 is SGHRS and CDR2 YFSETQ. The CDR3 extends over 12 amino acids. Trimming took 6 bases from V and 5 from J, leaving 8 bases between them. The CDR3 nucleotides are TGCGCCAGCACCACAGAAACCGGGGAGCTGTTTTTT. The encoded protein is CASTTETGELFF.

The rearrangement uses TRBV28 and TRBJ1-6; D gene unclear. Trimming removed 6 bases from V and 10 bases from J, with 10 bases in between. In germline, CDR1 is MDHEN, CDR2 SYDVKM. This CDR3 has 12 residues. CDR3 sequence (DNA): TGTGCCAGCAGGCCCAGTGGCTCACCCCTCCACTTT. This encodes CASRPSGSPLHF.

The V call is TRBV7-9, the J call TRBJ2-3; TRBD2 is a possible D gene (7 bases). Germline values: CDR1 SEHNR, CDR2 FQNEAQ (reference sequence). CDR3 length: 18 residues. V lost 3 bases and J lost 1, with 20 bases in between. CDR3 protein: CASSFDISGRGGTDTQYF. The CDR3 DNA follows: TGTGCCAGCAGCTTCGACATTTCTGGGAGGGGGGGCACAGATACGCAGTATTTT.

V and J are TRBV9 and TRBJ2-1; 10 bases map to TRBD2. The germline CDR1 and CDR2 sequences are SGDLS and YYNGEE. V trimming: 3 bases; J trimming: 3 bases; junction bases outside the gene matches: 6. CDR3 length equals 16 residues. CDR3 nucleotides: TGTGCCAGCAGCGCCGAGGGACTAGCGCTCTACAATGAGCAGTTCTTC. Amino acids: CASSAEGLALYNEQFF.

This clonotype showed up just a few times. V and J are TRBV4-1 and TRBJ1-5; TRBD1 matches 8 bases. The CDR3 consists of 17 residues. Per germline, CDR1 MGHRA and CDR2 YSYEKL. Trimming removed 1 base from V and 2 bases from J; junction bases left unmatched: 7. CDR3: CASSQGVTGGGNQPQHF. In nucleotides, the CDR3 is TGCGCCAGCAGCCAAGGGGTCACAGGGGGTGGCAATCAGCCCCAGCATTTT.

This clonotype was counted a few times. The chain couples TRBV2 to TRBJ2-5, with 11 nucleotides matching TRBD1. The trim removed 3 bases at V and 5 bases at J, leaving 5 bases unmatched. Germline V lookup: CDR1 SNHLY, CDR2 FYNNEI. This CDR3 region has 15 residues. DNA of the CDR3: TGTGCCAGCAGTGACCAGCGGGACAGGGGGGAGACCCAGTACTTC. This sequence encodes CASSDQRDRGETQYF.

This chain links TRBV12-3 or TRBV12-4 with TRBJ2-3; TRBD1 is a possible D gene (6 bases). With 10 bases removed from V and 8 bases from J, the gap between germline ends came to 19 bases. CDR3 length: 13 amino acids. Here the CDR3 DNA reads TGTGCCACCCGGGACACCCTTCGGGGTACGCAGTATTTT. Translation: CATRDTLRGTQYF.

This clonotype was seen at least ten times. The chain joins TRBV5-6 to TRBJ2-1, with D tentatively TRBD1 (5 bases). CDR1 is SGHDT and CDR2 is YYEEEE in the germline V gene. V was shortened by 1 base and J by 2 bases, with 10 bases between the two germline ends. The CDR3 covers 15 residues. The CDR3 nucleotides are TGTGCCAGCAGCTTGTTCAGGGCGACCTACAATGAGCAGTTCTTC. Amino acids: CASSLFRATYNEQFF.

The chain carries TRBV2 and TRBJ1-5; 9 positions agree with TRBD1. The CDR3 covers 16 residues. With 6 bases clipped from V and 0 bases from J, the junction kept 6 bases outside the gene matches. Germline V CDR1 and CDR2: SNHLY, FYNNEI. The CDR3 coding sequence is TGTGCCAGCAGCGGGACAGGGAAGATTAGCAATCAGCCCCAGCATTTT. Residues: CASSGTGKISNQPQHF.

This clonotype was detected only a few times. The chain combines TRBV6-2 or TRBV6-3 with TRBJ1-1; D may be TRBD1 (5 bases). The CDR3 is 14 residues long. Trimming took off 2 bases at V and 2 bases at J, with 9 bases between the two ends. Per the germline V gene, CDR1 is MNHEY and CDR2 is SVGEGT. The CDR3 DNA sequence: TGTGCCAGCAGTTACGGGGGACCTAACACTGAAGCTTTCTTT. Protein sequence: CASSYGGPNTEAFF.

This clonotype has only a few counts. The rearrangement uses TRBV23-1 and TRBJ1-5, with a weak D call TRBD1 (6 bases). TRBV23-1 is an ORF, and what it does is uncertain. CDR3 length: 18 residues. V lost 0 bases and J lost 0, with 15 bases in between. CDR3 bases: TGCGCCAGCAGTCAATCGAACAGGGCGCTATATAGCAATCAGCCCCAGCATTTT. Translated, it gives CASSQSNRALYSNQPQHF.

J is TRBJ2-5 and V is TRBV4-2; 7 bases map to TRBD1. The CDR3 is made up of 15 amino acids. Germline V gene lookup returns CDR1 LGHNA and CDR2 YNFKEQ. After removal of 4 bases from V and 5 bases from J, the junction contained 10 bases not matched to a gene. DNA of the CDR3: TGTGCCAGCAGCCCCCGGACAGGTCAGCCGGAGACCCAGTACTTC. It codes for CASSPRTGQPETQYF.

The chain is built from TRBV11-2 and TRBJ2-7; no clear D. The V gene's germline CDR1 is SGHAT and CDR2 FQNNGV. There are 13 residues in the CDR3. V was pared by 7 bases and J by 2 bases, with 12 bases between. In DNA, the CDR3 is TGTGCCAGCACCCCCGAAAGTGCCTACGAGCAGTACTTC. Amino acids: CASTPESAYEQYF.

A remark on this clonotype: One end of the junction does not line up with germline, which may come from a read error. The chain has TRBV4-3 and TRBJ2-4; D is ambiguous. Germline V gene lookup returns CDR1 LGHNA and CDR2 YSLEER. This CDR3 has 14 amino acids. This CDR3 is CASSQGVANNIQYF. The DNA of the CDR3 is TGCGCCAGCAGCCAAGGGGTAGCCAATAACATTCAGTACTTC.